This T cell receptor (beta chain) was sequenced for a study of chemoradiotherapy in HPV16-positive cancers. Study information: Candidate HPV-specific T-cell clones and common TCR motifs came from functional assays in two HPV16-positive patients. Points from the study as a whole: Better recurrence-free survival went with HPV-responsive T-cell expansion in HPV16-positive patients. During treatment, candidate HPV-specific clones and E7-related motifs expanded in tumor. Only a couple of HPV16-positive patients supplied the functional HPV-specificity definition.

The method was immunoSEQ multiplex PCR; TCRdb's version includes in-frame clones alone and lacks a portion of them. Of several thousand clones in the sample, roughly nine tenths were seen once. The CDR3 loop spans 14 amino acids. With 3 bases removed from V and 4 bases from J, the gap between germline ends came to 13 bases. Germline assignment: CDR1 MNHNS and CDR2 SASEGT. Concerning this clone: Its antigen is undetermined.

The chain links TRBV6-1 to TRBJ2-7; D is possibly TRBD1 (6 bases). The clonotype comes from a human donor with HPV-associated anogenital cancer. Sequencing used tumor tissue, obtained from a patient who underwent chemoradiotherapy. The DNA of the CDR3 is TGTGCCAGCAGTGAGTGGGGGCGAGGATACGAGCAGTACTTC. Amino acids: CASSEWGRGYEQYF.